The 27 T cell receptor beta chains given below trace back to one sample, sequenced in a study of cytomegalovirus exposure and HLA in healthy donors. It was with 60 Vbeta and 13 Jbeta primers that the PCR ran. Only in-frame clones appear in the TCRdb table, and some are missing; sequencing was by immunoSEQ multiplex PCR. In the table there are roughly 120,000 clones, 70% to 80% of which are singletons. The sample was PBMCs. The receptors were sampled from a middle-aged woman in good health and CMV-seropositive.

The chain combines TRBV5-1 with TRBJ2-7; 7 nucleotides agree with TRBD1. V trimming: 0 bases; J trimming: 5 bases; junction bases outside the gene matches: 5. The CDR3 consists of 14 residues. Germline lookup yields CDR1 SGHRS and CDR2 YFSETQ. For the CDR3, the DNA is TGCGCCAGCAGCTTGGACAGGGGAGAGGACGAGCAGTACTTC. The encoded protein is CASSLDRGEDEQYF.

Notes on this clone: Its ends do not fully match the called genes, so a read error is possible. The chain recombines TRBV5-4 with TRBJ2-7, with 8 bases aligning to TRBD1. The length of the CDR3 is 13 residues. CDR1 is SGHNT and CDR2 is YYREEE in the germline V gene (reference sequence). The CDR3 DNA sequence: TGTGCCAGCAGCTCACAGACCGGGACAGGCCTGAACTTC. Amino acids: CASSSQTGTGLNF.

J is TRBJ2-7 and V is TRBV2, with D possibly TRBD2 on 7 matching bases. V lost 10 bases and J 2 bases, leaving 24 bases between the germline ends. The CDR3 has 16 residues. Germline CDR1 and CDR2: SNHLY and FYNNEI. The DNA for the CDR3 is TGTGCCAACACCGATCAAGGGGGGGGATATCCCTACGAGCAGTACTTC. Translated: CANTDQGGGYPYEQYF.

The chain links TRBV18 to TRBJ1-1; a possible D gene is TRBD1 (5 bases). V lost 5 bases and J 0 bases, leaving 16 bases between the germline ends. The CDR3 loop spans 16 amino acids. In germline, CDR1 is KGHSH, CDR2 LQKENI. The CDR3 loop is CASSSLGGRMNTEAFF. CDR3 in DNA: TGTGCCAGCTCATCCTTGGGGGGGAGGATGAACACTGAAGCTTTCTTT.

As concerns this clone: Other DNA sequences in the sample encode the same CDR3. This chain joins TRBV9 and TRBJ1-5, with TRBD1 matching 7 bases. Per germline, CDR1 SGDLS and CDR2 YYNGEE. V gave up 5 bases and J gave up 2 bases; unmatched junction bases: 4. The CDR3 is 14 residues long. The CDR3 DNA is TGTGCCAGCAGTCCTACAGGGGGCAATCAGCCCCAGCATTTT. Translating gives CASSPTGGNQPQHF.

This chain uses TRBV27 with TRBJ2-2; D is ambiguous. Germline V gene sequence: CDR1 MNHEY, CDR2 SMNVEV (reference sequence). The ends were cut back, 4 bases at V and 8 bases at J, with 11 bases in the middle. The CDR3 is 13 amino acids. CDR3 loop: CASSWASGGELFF. CDR3 nucleotides: TGTGCCAGCAGTTGGGCCAGTGGGGGGGAGCTGTTTTTT.

V gene TRBV7-9 combines with J gene TRBJ1-6, with a weak D call TRBD1 (5 bases). CDR1 SEHNR and CDR2 FQNEAQ come from the germline V gene (reference sequence). The CDR3 loop spans 13 amino acids. Trimming took off 5 bases at V and 8 bases at J, with 10 bases between the two ends. CDR3 nucleotides: TGTGCCAGCAGCGGGATAGGGGATTCACCCCTCCACTTT. It translates to CASSGIGDSPLHF.

The CDR3 DNA reads as TGTGCCAGCAGCTTGATAGCGGGGGGGCCCGGGGAGCTGTTTTTT. Its translation is CASSLIAGGPGELFF. The chain is built from TRBV5-4 and TRBJ2-2; 11 bases match TRBD2. This CDR3 is built from 15 residues. V lost 1 base and J lost 6; bases outside the gene matches: 2. Germline V gene lookup returns CDR1 SGHNT and CDR2 YYREEE (reference sequence). The complete variable domain, with remaining parts taken from reference TRBV5-4 and TRBJ2-2, reads ETGVTQSPTHLIKTRGQQVTLRCSSQSGHNTVSWYQQALGQGPQFIFQYYREEENGRGNFPPRFSGLQFPNYSSELNVNALELDDSALYLCASSLIAGGPGELFFGEGSRLTVL.

The chain links TRBV9 to TRBJ1-1; maybe TRBD1 (5 bases). The V gene lost 0 bases and the J gene lost 1 base, with 10 bases spanning the gap. This CDR3 has 15 amino acids. From germline, CDR1 is SGDLS and CDR2 YYNGEE. The CDR3 loop is CASSVDVRANTEAFF. CDR3 in DNA: TGTGCCAGCAGCGTAGATGTCAGGGCGAACACTGAAGCTTTCTTT.

The rearrangement uses TRBV6-6 and TRBJ2-7, with 7 nucleotides matching TRBD1. CDR1 and CDR2 (germline): MNHNY, SVGAGI (reference sequence). With V trimmed by 0 bases and J by 2 bases, 4 bases remained unmatched. The CDR3 sequence is 15 residues long. This CDR3 is CASSYSGTAAYEQYF. The CDR3 coding sequence is TGTGCCAGCAGTTACTCGGGGACAGCCGCCTACGAGCAGTACTTC.

The CDR3 nucleotides read TGTGCCATCAGTGAAAGAGGACAGCTCTTTGGAAACACCATATATTTT. Protein product: CAISERGQLFGNTIYF. The rearrangement joins TRBV10-3 to TRBJ1-3; the D gene is possibly TRBD1 (6 bases). The CDR3 contains 16 residues. The V end was cut by 3 bases, the J end by 3 bases, with 15 bases between. Germline V lookup: CDR1 ENHRY, CDR2 SYGVKD.

V usage is TRBV6-1 and J usage is TRBJ2-1, with 12 bases that match TRBD2. V shed 5 bases, J shed 8 bases, and the junction held 7 bases outside the gene matches. Germline lookup yields CDR1 MNHNS and CDR2 SASEGT. The CDR3 extends over 15 amino acids. DNA for the CDR3: TGTGCCAGCAGTCTGACTAGCGGGAGAGGAGATGAGCAGTTCTTC. This codes for CASSLTSGRGDEQFF.

The chain's CDR3 is CASSFSSGGVNNEQFF. The CDR3 DNA sequence: TGTGCCAGCAGCTTTTCTAGCGGGGGGGTAAACAATGAGCAGTTCTTC. The chain uses TRBV5-4 and TRBJ2-1; 12 bases align to TRBD2. Trimming at V came to 2 bases and at J to 5 bases, leaving 5 bases not matched to a gene. Germline V lookup: CDR1 SGHNT, CDR2 YYREEE (reference sequence). The CDR3 spans 16 residues.

V gene TRBV2 combines with J gene TRBJ2-1; D is perhaps TRBD1 (5 bases). CDR1 SNHLY and CDR2 FYNNEI come from the germline V gene. CDR3 length: 15 amino acids. V lost 4 bases and J 5 bases, leaving 15 bases between the germline ends. The CDR3 region is CASSGVWGDHNEQFF. The CDR3 DNA follows: TGTGCCAGCAGTGGGGTTTGGGGCGACCACAATGAGCAGTTCTTC.

This chain links TRBV6-1 with TRBJ1-2; 7 bases are a match to TRBD1. The CDR3 is 14 residues long. V was clipped by 2 bases and J by 7 bases; unmatched bases: 7. Germline assignment: CDR1 MNHNS and CDR2 SASEGT. Written as DNA, the CDR3 is TGTGCCAGCAGTGAAATGACAGGGAAGAGTGGCTACACCTTC. Translation: CASSEMTGKSGYTF.

The sample holds one count of this clone. The chain employs TRBV11-2 and TRBJ2-7; 9 nucleotides align to TRBD1. Germline values: CDR1 SGHAT, CDR2 FQNNGV. V lost 5 bases, J lost 3 bases, and 11 bases stayed unmatched. This CDR3 comprises 16 residues. The DNA of the CDR3 is TGTGCCAGCAGCGCACTCAGGGGACAGGGCTTCTACGAGCAGTACTTC. This translates into CASSALRGQGFYEQYF.

The V gene is TRBV2, the J gene TRBJ1-2, with D possibly matching TRBD1 (6 bases). With 2 bases removed from V and 3 bases from J, the gap between germline ends came to 10 bases. The CDR3 has 14 residues. Germline CDR1 and CDR2: SNHLY and FYNNEI. CDR3 DNA sequence: TGTGCCAGCAGTGAACAACAGGGATACTATGGCTACACCTTC. Translation gives CASSEQQGYYGYTF.

The chain carries TRBV11-3 and TRBJ2-1; 7 bases fit TRBD2. The CDR3 loop spans 14 amino acids. Trimming took 3 bases from V and 7 from J; bases not matched to a gene: 6. Germline V gives CDR1 SGHNT, CDR2 YENEEA. In DNA form, the CDR3 reads TGTGCCAGCAGCTTGGGCTGGGGGGGGAATGAGCAGTTCTTC. Its translation: CASSLGWGGNEQFF.

For the CDR3, the DNA is TGTGCCAACACCGGGACAGGCTATAATTCACCCCTCCACTTT. Translated: CANTGTGYNSPLHF. The rearrangement links TRBV2 to TRBJ1-6; 8 bases map to TRBD1. After removal of 10 bases from V and 3 bases from J, the junction contained 5 bases not matched to a gene. Looked up from germline, CDR1 is SNHLY and CDR2 is FYNNEI. This CDR3 is built from 14 residues.

With respect to this clone: Other DNA sequences of this sample code for an identical CDR3. This chain connects TRBV6-1 to TRBJ2-3, with 7 positions matching TRBD2. The germline CDR1 and CDR2 sequences are MNHNS and SASEGT. This CDR3 contains 16 residues. V dropped 2 bases and J dropped 6; count of bases not matched to a gene: 11. For the CDR3, the DNA is TGTGCCAGCAGTGAAACCGGGACCAGCGGGGCGGATACGCAGTATTTT. It translates to CASSETGTSGADTQYF.

V gene TRBV5-4 combines with J gene TRBJ2-5; D is uncertain. This CDR3 has 12 residues. Trimming took 2 bases from V and 4 from J, leaving 6 bases between them. Germline loops: CDR1 SGHNT, CDR2 YYREEE (reference sequence). The CDR3 DNA sequence: TGTGCCAGCAGCTTTCCCGGAGAGACCCAGTACTTC. Protein product: CASSFPGETQYF.

This clone was observed a handful of times. This sequence joins TRBV14 and TRBJ2-5; the match to TRBD2 covers 10 bases. This CDR3 region has 19 residues. Unmatched junction bases numbered 16, after V lost 6 bases and J lost 0 bases. CDR1 and CDR2 (germline): SGHDN, FVKESK. The CDR3 nucleotides are TGTGCCAGCAGGGACAGGGAATTAGCGGGGGGCCAGTACCAAGAGACCCAGTACTTC. Amino acid sequence: CASRDRELAGGQYQETQYF. Filled out from reference TRBV14 and TRBJ2-5, the complete variable domain reads EAGVTQFPSHSVIEKGQTVTLRCDPISGHDNLYWYRRVMGKEIKFLLHFVKESKQDESGMPNNRFLAERTGGTYSTLKVQPAELEDSGVYFCASRDRELAGGQYQETQYFGPGTRLLVL.

A remark on this clone: The CDR3 does not close with the conserved phenylalanine or tryptophan, likely indicating a read error. The chain employs TRBV6-1 and TRBJ1-5, with D possibly being TRBD1 (6 bases). Trimming removed 6 bases at V and 3 bases at J, with 12 bases between. CDR3 length: 14 amino acids. The V gene's germline CDR1 is MNHNS and CDR2 SASEGT. CDR3 protein: CASREQGHNQPQHV. Written as DNA, the CDR3 is TGTGCCAGCAGGGAACAGGGTCACAATCAGCCCCAGCATGTT.

This chain uses TRBV5-1 with TRBJ1-1; D might be TRBD1 (6 bases). CDR1 SGHRS and CDR2 YFSETQ come from the germline V gene. This CDR3 has 14 residues. V was pared by 0 bases and J by 6 bases, with 12 bases between. The chain's CDR3 is CASSLEGQGPEAFF. The CDR3, as DNA: TGCGCCAGCAGCTTGGAAGGTCAGGGGCCTGAAGCTTTCTTT. Based on the CDR3 plus reference TRBV5-1 and TRBJ1-1, the full variable domain is KAGVTQTPRYLIKTRGQQVTLSCSPISGHRSVSWYQQTPGQGLQFLFEYFSETQRNKGNFPGRFSGRQFSNSRSEMNVSTLELGDSALYLCASSLEGQGPEAFFGQGTRLTVV.

The rearrangement uses TRBV7-2 and TRBJ2-7; 10 nucleotides line up with TRBD2. From germline, CDR1 is SGHTA and CDR2 FQGNSA. The junction had 11 bases not matched to a gene; V was cut back by 3 bases and J by 3 bases. The length of the CDR3 is 17 residues. The DNA for the CDR3 is TGTGCCAGCAGCTTGGGTGGGGCTAGCGGGAGTGTCTACGAGCAGTACTTC. This translates into CASSLGGASGSVYEQYF.

The rearrangement joins TRBV27 to TRBJ2-7; TRBD1 matches at 8 bases. The CDR3 has 15 residues. The germline gives CDR1 MNHEY, CDR2 SMNVEV (reference sequence). V shed 8 bases, J shed 6 bases, and the junction held 15 bases outside the gene matches. Here the CDR3 reads CASHGQGPTAREQYF. CDR3 sequence (DNA): TGTGCCAGCCATGGACAGGGCCCCACTGCCCGCGAGCAGTACTTC.

The chain is built from TRBV7-9 and TRBJ2-1; D gene ambiguous. The CDR3 spans 11 residues. Germline-derived CDR1 and CDR2 are SEHNR and FQNEAQ (reference sequence). The V end was cut by 2 bases, the J end by 7 bases, with 3 bases between. The CDR3 reads CASSLQNEQFF. DNA of the CDR3: TGTGCCAGCAGCTTACAAAATGAGCAGTTCTTC. The full variable domain, with the rest looked up from reference TRBV7-9 and TRBJ2-1, is DTGVSQNPRHKITKRGQNVTFRCDPISEHNRLYWYRQTLGQGPEFLTYFQNEAQLEKSRLLSDRFSAERPKGSFSTLEIQRTEQGDSAMYLCASSLQNEQFFGPGTRLTVL.